This T cell receptor beta chain stems from a study of control samples from healthy donors and cancer patients. Measured with immunoSEQ multiplex PCR; TCRdb has only the in-frame clones, and not every one. The table has about 220,000 clones, roughly 94% seen once. Germline V gives CDR1 LNHDA, CDR2 SQIVND (reference sequence). After removal of 5 bases from V and 5 bases from J, the junction contained 8 bases not matched to a gene. The CDR3 is 17 amino acids. The sequence was collected from a man aged 45 to 65 in good health. The chain uses TRBV19 and TRBJ2-3, with 15 positions matching TRBD2. The sequencing sample was made of blood. CDR3 amino acids: CASSLGLAGGQGDTQYF. CDR3 DNA: TGTGCCAGTAGTCTTGGACTAGCGGGGGGGCAGGGAGATACGCAGTATTTT. Complete variable domain (other parts from reference TRBV19 and TRBJ2-3): DGGITQSPKYLFRKEGQNVTLSCEQNLNHDAMYWYRQDPGQGLRLIYYSQIVNDFQKGDIAEGYSVSREKKESFPLTVTSAQKNPTAFYLCASSLGLAGGQGDTQYFGPGTRLTVL.